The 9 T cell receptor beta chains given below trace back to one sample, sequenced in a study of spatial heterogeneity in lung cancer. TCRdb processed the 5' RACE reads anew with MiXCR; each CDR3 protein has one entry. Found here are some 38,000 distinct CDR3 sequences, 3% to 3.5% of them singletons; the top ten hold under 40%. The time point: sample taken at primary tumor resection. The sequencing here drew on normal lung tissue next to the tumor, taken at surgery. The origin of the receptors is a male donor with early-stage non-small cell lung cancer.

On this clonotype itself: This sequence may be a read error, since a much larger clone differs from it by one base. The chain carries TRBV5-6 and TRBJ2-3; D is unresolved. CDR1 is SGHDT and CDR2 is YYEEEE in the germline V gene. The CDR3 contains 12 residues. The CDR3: CVSSQTADTQYF. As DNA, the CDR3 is TGTGTCAGCAGCCAAACGGCAGATACGCAGTATTTT.

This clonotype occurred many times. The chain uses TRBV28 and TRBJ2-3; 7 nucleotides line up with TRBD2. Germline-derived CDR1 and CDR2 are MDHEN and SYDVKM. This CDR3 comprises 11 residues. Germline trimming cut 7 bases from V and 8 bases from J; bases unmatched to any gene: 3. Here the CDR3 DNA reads TGTGCCAGCACCTCTAGCGGTACGCAGTATTTT. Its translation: CASTSSGTQYF.

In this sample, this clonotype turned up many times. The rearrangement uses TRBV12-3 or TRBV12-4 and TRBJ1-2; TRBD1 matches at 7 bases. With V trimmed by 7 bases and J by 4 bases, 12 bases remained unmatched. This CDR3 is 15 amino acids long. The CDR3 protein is CASTLRTGTSYGYTF. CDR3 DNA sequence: TGTGCCAGCACCCTAAGGACAGGTACCAGCTATGGCTACACCTTC.

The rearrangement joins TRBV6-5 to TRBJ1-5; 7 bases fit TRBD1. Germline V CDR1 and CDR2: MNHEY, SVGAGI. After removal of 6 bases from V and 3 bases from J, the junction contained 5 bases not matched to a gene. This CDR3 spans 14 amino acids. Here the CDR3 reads CASSPTGINQPQHF. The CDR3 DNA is TGTGCCAGCAGCCCGACAGGGATCAATCAGCCCCAGCATTTT.

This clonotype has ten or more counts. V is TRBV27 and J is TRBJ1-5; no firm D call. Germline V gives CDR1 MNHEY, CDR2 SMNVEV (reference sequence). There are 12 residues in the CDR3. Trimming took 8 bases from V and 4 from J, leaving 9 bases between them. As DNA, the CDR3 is TGTGCCAGCGGTTACGCGAATCAGCCCCAGCATTTT. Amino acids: CASGYANQPQHF.

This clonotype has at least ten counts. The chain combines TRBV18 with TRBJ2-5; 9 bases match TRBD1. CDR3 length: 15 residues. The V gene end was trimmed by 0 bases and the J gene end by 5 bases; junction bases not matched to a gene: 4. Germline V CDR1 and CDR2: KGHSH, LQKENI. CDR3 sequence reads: CASSPPGQGGETQYF. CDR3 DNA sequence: TGTGCCAGCTCACCACCGGGACAGGGAGGCGAGACCCAGTACTTC. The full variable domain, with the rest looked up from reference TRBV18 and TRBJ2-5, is NAGVMQNPRHLVRRRGQEARLRCSPMKGHSHVYWYRQLPEEGLKFMVYLQKENIIDESGMPKERFSAEFPKEGPSILRIQQVVRGDSAAYFCASSPPGQGGETQYFGPGTRLLVL.

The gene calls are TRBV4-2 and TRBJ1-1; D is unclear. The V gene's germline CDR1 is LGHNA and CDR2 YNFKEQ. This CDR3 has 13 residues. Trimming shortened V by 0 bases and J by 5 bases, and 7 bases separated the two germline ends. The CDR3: CASSQDRRTEAFF. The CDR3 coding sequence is TGTGCCAGCAGCCAAGATCGGCGTACTGAAGCTTTCTTT.

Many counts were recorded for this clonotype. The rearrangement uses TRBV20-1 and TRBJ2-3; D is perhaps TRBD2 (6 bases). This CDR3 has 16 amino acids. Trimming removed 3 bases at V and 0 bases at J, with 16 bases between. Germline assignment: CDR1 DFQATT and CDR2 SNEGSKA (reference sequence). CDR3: CSASGRGLFSTDTQYF. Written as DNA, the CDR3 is TGCAGTGCTAGTGGGCGGGGCCTATTCAGCACAGATACGCAGTATTTT.

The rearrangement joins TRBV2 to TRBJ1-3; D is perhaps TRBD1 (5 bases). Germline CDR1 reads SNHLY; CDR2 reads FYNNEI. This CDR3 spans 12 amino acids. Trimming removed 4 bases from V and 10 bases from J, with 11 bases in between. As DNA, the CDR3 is TGTGCCAGCAGTGGATTGGGGGGGACCATATATTTT. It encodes CASSGLGGTIYF. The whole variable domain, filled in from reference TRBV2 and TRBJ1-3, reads EPEVTQTPSHQVTQMGQEVILRCVPISNHLYFYWYRQILGQKVEFLVSFYNNEISEKSEIFDDQFSVERPDGSNFTLKIRSTKLEDSAMYFCASSGLGGTIYFGEGSWLTVV.